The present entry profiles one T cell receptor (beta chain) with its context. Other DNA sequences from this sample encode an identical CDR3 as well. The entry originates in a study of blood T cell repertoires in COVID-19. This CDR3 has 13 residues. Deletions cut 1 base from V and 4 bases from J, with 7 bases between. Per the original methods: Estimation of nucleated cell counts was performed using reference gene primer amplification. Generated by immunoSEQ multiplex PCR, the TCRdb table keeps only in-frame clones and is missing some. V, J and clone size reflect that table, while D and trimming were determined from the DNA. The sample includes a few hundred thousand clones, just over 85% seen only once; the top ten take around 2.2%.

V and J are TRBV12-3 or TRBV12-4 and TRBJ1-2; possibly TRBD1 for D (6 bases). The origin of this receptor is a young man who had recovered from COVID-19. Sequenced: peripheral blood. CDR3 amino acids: CASSLEQGYGYTF. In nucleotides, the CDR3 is TGTGCCAGCAGTTTAGAACAGGGCTATGGCTACACCTTC.